This T cell receptor (beta chain) was sequenced for a study of regulatory T cells in long-lasting Graves disease. Arm-PCR of CDR3 regions and iRepertoire HTBI primers were the basis on which TCR beta libraries were built. Using its own MiXCR run on the multiplex PCR reads, TCRdb lists one record per CDR3 protein. The sample has fewer than 500,000 distinct CDR3 sequences; around 15% are singletons. Study-wide findings and caveats: Persistent-disease Graves' patients showed less TCR diversity than new cases.

Trimming removed 3 bases from V and 0 bases from J, with 9 bases in between. Germline lookup yields CDR1 KGHSH and CDR2 LQKENI. There are 15 residues in the CDR3. This clonotype appeared many times. Its target is not known. The time point here: newly diagnosed GD, antithyroid drugs for less than 3 months. Extracted RNA from PBMCs served as the source of the TCR library. The same data also went into a second study, on T cells in Graves' hyperthyroidism and ophthalmopathy. From that report: A lack of ophthalmopathy progression within 18 months defined stable Graves' hyperthyroidism. Hyperthyroidism in the patients, aged 18 to 65, was newly diagnosed and under 2 months in duration. The HTBI primer set drove a first-round RT-PCR of the TCR CDR3.

Sequencing was performed on peripheral blood mononuclear cells (PBMCs), taken at new diagnosis, from a patient treated with antithyroid drugs. V and J are TRBV18 and TRBJ2-1; the D gene could be TRBD1 or TRBD2 (5 bases each). The TCR was taken from a man aged 35 to 55 with Graves disease. The CDR3 DNA reads as TGTGCCAGCTCACCGGGGACGGCCTCCTACAATGAGCAGTTCTTC. Its protein product is CASSPGTASYNEQFF.